One sample yielded the 7 T cell receptor beta chains listed below, sequenced in a study of blood T cell repertoires in COVID-19. Generated by immunoSEQ multiplex PCR, the TCRdb table keeps only in-frame clones and is missing some. The table lists about half a million clones, approximately 90% of them singletons. The source material was PBMCs or T cells enriched from blood (not recorded which). These receptors were obtained from a woman aged 55 to 70 who had recovered from COVID-19.

J is TRBJ2-1 and V is TRBV4-1, with D possibly TRBD1 on 6 matching bases. Per germline, CDR1 MGHRA and CDR2 YSYEKL. The CDR3 consists of 14 residues. Trimming left V 7 bases short and J 5 bases short, with 15 bases between. The chain's CDR3 is CASISQGTHNEQFF. The CDR3 DNA follows: TGCGCCAGCATCTCGCAGGGGACCCACAATGAGCAGTTCTTC.

The chain recombines TRBV2 with TRBJ2-3; 10 positions match TRBD2. This CDR3 contains 17 residues. J lost 1 base, V lost 3 bases, and 7 bases had no gene match. The V gene's germline CDR1 is SNHLY and CDR2 FYNNEI. The CDR3 DNA reads TGTGCCAGCAGTGACGTTAGCGGGGGGCTGCGCACAGATACGCAGTATTTT. Its protein is CASSDVSGGLRTDTQYF.

The V and J genes are TRBV5-1 and TRBJ1-1, with 7 bases matching TRBD1. The V segment lost 4 bases and the J segment 4 bases; nucleotides outside the gene matches: 10. In germline, CDR1 is SGHRS, CDR2 YFSETQ. CDR3 size: 15 residues. The chain's CDR3 is CASSPAVGGVTEAFF. The CDR3 DNA reads TGCGCCAGCAGCCCGGCGGTAGGGGGCGTCACTGAAGCTTTCTTT. The full variable domain, its missing parts supplied by reference TRBV5-1 and TRBJ1-1, is KAGVTQTPRYLIKTRGQQVTLSCSPISGHRSVSWYQQTPGQGLQFLFEYFSETQRNKGNFPGRFSGRQFSNSRSEMNVSTLELGDSALYLCASSPAVGGVTEAFFGQGTRLTVV.

The J gene is TRBJ2-2, the V gene TRBV10-1, with a tentative D call TRBD1 (6 bases). CDR1 is WNHNN and CDR2 is SYGVQD in the germline V gene (reference sequence). Trimming took 5 bases from V and 4 from J, leaving 8 bases between them. This CDR3 has 13 amino acids. This CDR3 is CASSLDSTGELFF. CDR3 nucleotide sequence: TGCGCCAGCAGTTTGGACAGCACCGGGGAGCTGTTTTTT.

CDR3: CASSSTGIYGYTF. The CDR3 bases are TGTGCCAGTAGTTCGACAGGGATTTATGGCTACACCTTC. The V and J genes are TRBV19 and TRBJ1-2; 7 bases line up with TRBD1. This CDR3 spans 13 amino acids. V lost 5 bases and J lost 5; bases outside the gene matches: 5. Germline V lookup: CDR1 LNHDA, CDR2 SQIVND (reference sequence).

This clone occurred many times. The rearrangement uses TRBV12-1 and TRBJ1-2; the DNA was not used to check the table's D call, TRBD1. TRBV12-1 is labeled a pseudogene. This CDR3 comprises 16 residues. The CDR3: CASSFARTGKFYGYTF. In nucleotides, the CDR3 is TGTGCCAGCAGCTTTGCTAGGACAGGGAAATTCTATGGCTACACCTTC.

The V call is TRBV7-8, the J call TRBJ1-2, with 9 positions matching TRBD1. This CDR3 region has 15 residues. V trimming: 0 bases; J trimming: 4 bases; junction bases outside the gene matches: 3. The germline CDR1 and CDR2 sequences are SGHVS and FQNEAQ. CDR3 residues: CASSLADRGIYGYTF. The CDR3 coding sequence is TGTGCCAGCAGCTTAGCTGACAGGGGGATCTATGGCTACACCTTC.